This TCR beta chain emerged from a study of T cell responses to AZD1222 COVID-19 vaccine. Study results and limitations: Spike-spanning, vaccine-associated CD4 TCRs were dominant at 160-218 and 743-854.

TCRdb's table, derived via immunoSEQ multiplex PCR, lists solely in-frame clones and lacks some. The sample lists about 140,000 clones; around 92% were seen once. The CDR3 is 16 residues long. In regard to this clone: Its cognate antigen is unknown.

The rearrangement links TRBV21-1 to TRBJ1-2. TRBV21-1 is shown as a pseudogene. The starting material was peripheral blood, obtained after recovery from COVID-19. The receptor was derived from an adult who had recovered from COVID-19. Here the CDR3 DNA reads TGTGCCAGCAGCAAAGCGCTTTTTCCTGGGGTTGATGGCTACACCTTC. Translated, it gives CASSKALFPGVDGYTF.